The 30 T cell receptor beta chains below all came from one sample that was sequenced in a study of human T cells and chemical hapten exposure. MiXCR, applied by TCRdb to the RACE reads, yields one record per CDR3 protein. The repertoire holds 270,000 or so distinct CDR3 sequences, with approximately 7.5% as singletons. Time point denoted: pre-sensitization, week 0. This sample's treatment: therapeutic diphenylcyclopropenone sensitization with weekly scalp DPC. Sequences were derived from whole blood, sampled in connection with sensitization to the hapten diphenylcyclopropenone (DPC). The receptors here all came from a man between 18 and 29 years old with alopecia areata. Some clones in this sample may be carry-over from other donors' samples.

V usage is TRBV4-1 and J usage is TRBJ1-3; 8 bases match TRBD1. The CDR3 has 17 amino acids. The germline V gene encodes CDR1 MGHRA and CDR2 YSYEKL. V dropped 6 bases and J dropped 0; count of bases not matched to a gene: 10. The CDR3 bases are TGCGCCAGCAGAAACGCCAACACAGGGGGCTCTGGAAACACCATATATTTT. Its protein product is CASRNANTGGSGNTIYF.

Many counts were recorded for this clonotype. The chain joins TRBV4-2 to TRBJ1-5; 9 nucleotides match TRBD1. Germline trimming cut 1 base from V and 5 bases from J; bases unmatched to any gene: 12. Germline V lookup: CDR1 LGHNA, CDR2 YNFKEQ. The CDR3 covers 18 residues. The chain's CDR3 is CASSQGATQGASYQPQHF. CDR3 nucleotides: TGTGCCAGCAGCCAAGGGGCGACACAGGGGGCCTCGTATCAGCCCCAGCATTTT.

This clonotype was seen a few times. This chain links TRBV2 with TRBJ1-2; a possible D gene is TRBD1 (5 bases). The CDR3 is made up of 14 amino acids. Germline CDR1 is SNHLY and CDR2 is FYNNEI. The germline V and J ends were trimmed by 10 bases and 8 bases, with 23 bases remaining between them. The CDR3 is CATTTGEVSKGYTF. The CDR3 bases are TGTGCCACCACCACGGGGGAGGTGTCGAAAGGCTACACCTTC.

This clonotype appeared a few times. The chain carries TRBV28 and TRBJ2-4; D is unresolved. V was shortened by 7 bases and J by 2 bases, with 15 bases between the two germline ends. The CDR3 covers 15 residues. Germline values: CDR1 MDHEN, CDR2 SYDVKM. CDR3 coding DNA: TGTGCCAGCAAATCGCAGGTTCCCTCCAAAAACATTCAGTACTTC. It is translated as CASKSQVPSKNIQYF.

The chain uses TRBV6-1 and TRBJ2-7; 8 positions match TRBD1. V shed 6 bases, J shed 0 bases, and the junction held 7 bases outside the gene matches. Germline V gene sequence: CDR1 MNHNS, CDR2 SASEGT. This CDR3 region has 15 residues. CDR3 bases: TGTGCCAGCAGCACCCCGGGACAGGTCTCCTACGAGCAGTACTTC. Translated, it gives CASSTPGQVSYEQYF.

The V call is TRBV20-1, the J call TRBJ2-3, with a weak D call TRBD2 (6 bases). The CDR3 is 11 amino acids. Germline-derived CDR1 and CDR2 are DFQATT and SNEGSKA (reference sequence). The ends were cut back, 6 bases at V and 12 bases at J, with 16 bases in the middle. The CDR3 nucleotides read TGCAGTGCGACGCGGGACCCTACTCAGTATTTT. Residues: CSATRDPTQYF.

In this sample, this clonotype turned up a few times. The chain carries TRBV6-2 or TRBV6-3 and TRBJ2-6; the D gene is possibly TRBD1 (5 bases). The ends were cut back, 4 bases at V and 2 bases at J, with 15 bases in the middle. Germline loops: CDR1 MNHEY, CDR2 SVGEGT. CDR3 length: 17 residues. The CDR3 bases are TGTGCCAGCAGTTCTAGGACATCTAATACTGGGGCCAACGTCCTGACTTTC. It codes for CASSSRTSNTGANVLTF.

This chain joins TRBV7-8 and TRBJ1-2; 9 nucleotides align to TRBD1. The CDR3 covers 15 residues. Trimming took 5 bases from V and 3 from J; bases not matched to a gene: 7. The germline V gene has CDR1 SGHVS and CDR2 FQNEAQ. The DNA for the CDR3 is TGTGCCAGCAGCACGGACAGGGGAGTTGACTATGGCTACACCTTC. Protein product: CASSTDRGVDYGYTF.

The chain couples TRBV5-6 to TRBJ2-2; 11 bases agree with TRBD2. Per the germline V gene, CDR1 is SGHDT and CDR2 is YYEEEE. The CDR3 consists of 17 residues. Trimming took 0 bases from V and 4 from J; bases not matched to a gene: 5. The CDR3 DNA is TGTGCCAGCAGCTTGGCCAAGACTAGCGGGGCCACCGGGGAGCTGTTTTTT. Its protein product is CASSLAKTSGATGELFF.

This clonotype was picked up many times. The chain has TRBV7-9 and TRBJ1-4; D unclear. From germline, CDR1 is SEHNR and CDR2 FQNEAQ (reference sequence). The CDR3 is made up of 16 amino acids. Trimming removed 4 bases at V and 0 bases at J, with 12 bases between. CDR3 region: CASSSTGSATNEKLFF. CDR3 DNA: TGTGCCAGCAGCTCGACGGGATCTGCAACTAATGAAAAACTGTTTTTT.

The chain couples TRBV20-1 to TRBJ2-3; TRBD1 matches 10 bases. CDR1 is DFQATT, CDR2 SNEGSKA, per germline (reference sequence). This CDR3 spans 16 amino acids. V shed 5 bases and J 4 bases; nucleotides not matched to a gene: 12. The CDR3 protein is CSASGTGVLSADTQYF. CDR3 DNA sequence: TGCAGTGCTTCCGGGACAGGGGTTCTCTCCGCAGATACGCAGTATTTT.

This clonotype was seen more than once but under ten times. The chain employs TRBV5-6 and TRBJ1-2; 9 positions match TRBD1. This CDR3 region has 15 residues. The J segment lost 5 bases and the V segment lost 2 bases, leaving 7 bases of the junction unmatched. Germline V gene lookup returns CDR1 SGHDT and CDR2 YYEEEE. CDR3 region: CASSFKPDRGYGYTF. The DNA of the CDR3 is TGTGCCAGCAGCTTCAAACCAGACAGGGGGTATGGCTACACCTTC.

This clonotype was seen a few times. The rearrangement joins TRBV7-8 to TRBJ2-3, with D possibly TRBD2 on 6 matching bases. Trimming removed 0 bases from V and 9 bases from J, with 10 bases in between. The CDR3 is 13 amino acids. Germline V gene data show CDR1 as SGHVS and CDR2 as FQNEAQ. The CDR3 sequence: CASSLAPGGTQYF. The DNA for the CDR3 is TGTGCCAGCAGCTTAGCTCCAGGAGGGACGCAGTATTTT.

The chain joins TRBV5-5 to TRBJ1-4; D gene unclear. Trimming pared 4 bases from V and 0 bases from J, leaving 7 bases between. The CDR3 totals 14 residues. CDR1 is SGHKS, CDR2 YYEKEE, per germline (reference sequence). CDR3 region: CASSGEATNEKLFF. Here the CDR3 DNA reads TGTGCCAGCAGCGGGGAGGCAACTAATGAAAAACTGTTTTTT.

This clonotype was detected only a few times. The chain carries TRBV4-1 and TRBJ1-1; D is unresolved. Germline values: CDR1 MGHRA, CDR2 YSYEKL. V dropped 0 bases and J dropped 0 bases, with 11 bases sitting between them. This CDR3 is built from 16 residues. CDR3 sequence: CASSQERGPVNTEAFF. As DNA, the CDR3 is TGCGCCAGCAGCCAAGAGCGAGGACCTGTGAACACTGAAGCTTTCTTT.

This clonotype has a handful of counts. The chain recombines TRBV7-2 with TRBJ2-5; TRBD1 is a possible D gene (5 bases). Trimming took 5 bases from V and 1 from J, leaving 14 bases between them. Per the germline V gene, CDR1 is SGHTA and CDR2 is FQGNSA. This CDR3 has 15 amino acids. CDR3 amino acids: CASSLIIGAQETQYF. The DNA for the CDR3 is TGTGCCAGCAGCCTTATAATAGGGGCCCAAGAGACCCAGTACTTC.

This clonotype has ten or more counts. V gene TRBV20-1 combines with J gene TRBJ2-4; TRBD1 matches 8 bases. V gave up 0 bases and J gave up 3 bases; unmatched junction bases: 10. This CDR3 has 17 residues. CDR1 is DFQATT, CDR2 SNEGSKA, per germline (reference sequence). CDR3 amino acids: CSARDAHRGKGKNIQYF. CDR3 DNA: TGCAGTGCTAGAGATGCCCACAGGGGGAAAGGCAAAAACATTCAGTACTTC.

With regard to this clonotype: A read error may be the cause here, since a much bigger clone is one base away. V is TRBV6-6 and J is TRBJ1-5; 7 positions match TRBD1. CDR1 is MNHNY and CDR2 is SVGAGI in the germline V gene (reference sequence). The CDR3 runs to 12 residues. The ends lost 4 bases at V and 7 bases at J; junction bases unmatched: 1. The DNA of the CDR3 is TGTGCCAGCAGTTCGGGACAGCAGCCCCAGCATTTT. Amino acids: CASSSGQQPQHF.

There are many counts of this clonotype. V is TRBV29-1 and J is TRBJ2-7, with D unresolved. CDR1 is SQVTM and CDR2 is ANQGSEA in the germline V gene. With 4 bases removed from V and 4 bases from J, the gap between germline ends came to 8 bases. CDR3 length: 11 amino acids. The CDR3 region has the DNA TGCAGCGTTGTCTCCGGGTACGAGCAGTACTTC. Its protein product is CSVVSGYEQYF.

The genes are TRBV2 and TRBJ1-5, with unresolved D. The CDR3 contains 15 residues. Trimming stripped 1 base from V and 7 bases from J, with 14 bases between. Germline CDR1 and CDR2: SNHLY and FYNNEI. The DNA for the CDR3 is TGTGCCAGCAGTGAAGACAGCCCGACAAACCAGCCCCAGCATTTT. This encodes CASSEDSPTNQPQHF.

The chain joins TRBV9 to TRBJ2-7; TRBD2 is a possible D gene (6 bases). The V end lost 0 bases, the J end lost 0 bases, and 13 bases lay between the germline ends. Per the germline V gene, CDR1 is SGDLS and CDR2 is YYNGEE. The CDR3 sequence is 16 residues long. CDR3 region: CASSVGVSGSSYEQYF. In nucleotides, the CDR3 is TGTGCCAGCAGCGTAGGAGTTAGCGGTAGCTCCTACGAGCAGTACTTC.

This clonotype was detected many times. Here the CDR3 DNA reads TGCAGCGTTGTACCGCTCACAGATACGCAGTATTTT. Protein product: CSVVPLTDTQYF. The rearrangement links TRBV29-1 to TRBJ2-3, with D unresolved. V gave up 4 bases and J gave up 2 bases, with 7 bases separating them. Germline V gene sequence: CDR1 SQVTM, CDR2 ANQGSEA. The CDR3 has 12 residues.

This clonotype occurred a few times. The CDR3 DNA follows: TGTGCCAGCAACCCCGGGACAGGGAACTCTGGGGCCAACGTCCTGACTTTC. The encoded protein is CASNPGTGNSGANVLTF. This chain joins TRBV7-2 and TRBJ2-6; 9 bases match TRBD1. Germline V CDR1 and CDR2: SGHTA, FQGNSA. The V gene end was trimmed by 7 bases and the J gene end by 0 bases; junction bases not matched to a gene: 7. CDR3 length: 17 residues. Looking up the rest from reference TRBV7-2 and TRBJ2-6 gives the full variable domain: GAGVSQSPSNKVTEKGKDVELRCDPISGHTALYWYRQSLGQGLEFLIYFQGNSAPDKSGLPSDRFSAERTGGSVSTLTIQRTQQEDSAVYLCASNPGTGNSGANVLTFGAGSRLTVL.

This chain uses TRBV24-1 with TRBJ1-5; 11 bases line up with TRBD1. Germline assignment: CDR1 KGHDR and CDR2 SFDVKD. V shed 9 bases, J shed 4 bases, and the junction held 7 bases outside the gene matches. The CDR3 totals 15 residues. This chain's CDR3 is CATGTGTGGNQPQHF. CDR3 coding DNA: TGTGCCACCGGAACCGGGACAGGGGGAAATCAGCCCCAGCATTTT.

The sample holds many counts of this clonotype. This chain links TRBV7-9 with TRBJ1-1; D is unresolved. The CDR3 is 15 residues long. Germline V gene data show CDR1 as SEHNR and CDR2 as FQNEAQ (reference sequence). Trimming took off 4 bases at V and 11 bases at J, with 23 bases between the two ends. DNA of the CDR3: TGTGCCAGCAGCTCGAGGGATCCCAGTCTCTTTCAGGCTTTCTTT. Protein product: CASSSRDPSLFQAFF.

This clonotype was detected ten times or more. CDR3 in DNA: TGCAGTGCTAGAGATTACGCCGGCACTGAAGCTTTCTTT. Translated: CSARDYAGTEAFF. The chain couples TRBV20-1 to TRBJ1-1; the D is unclear. The V gene lost 0 bases and the J gene lost 4 bases, with 9 bases spanning the gap. The CDR3 is made up of 13 amino acids. In germline, CDR1 is DFQATT, CDR2 SNEGSKA (reference sequence).

This clonotype showed up many times. V and J are TRBV4-3 and TRBJ2-1, with D tentatively TRBD1 (6 bases). The CDR3 has 15 residues. Trimming took 0 bases from V and 7 from J, leaving 13 bases between them. CDR1 LGHNA and CDR2 YSLEER come from the germline V gene. In DNA form, the CDR3 reads TGCGCCAGCAGCCAAGAAACAGGGTTTGTTAATGAGCAGTTCTTC. Its translation: CASSQETGFVNEQFF.

This clonotype was picked up many times. The chain links TRBV20-1 to TRBJ2-1, with D possibly matching TRBD2 (5 bases). The germline V and J ends were trimmed by 3 bases and 10 bases, with 16 bases remaining between them. Germline V gene data show CDR1 as DFQATT and CDR2 as SNEGSKA (reference sequence). The CDR3 runs to 13 residues. The CDR3 spells CSASERATGEQFF. CDR3 coding DNA: TGCAGTGCTAGTGAGAGGGCCACCGGGGAGCAGTTCTTC.

This clonotype was detected only once. V gene TRBV3-2 combines with J gene TRBJ2-7; the listed D gene, TRBD1, was not tested against the DNA. TRBV3-2 is a pseudogene. This CDR3 has 16 amino acids. CDR3 nucleotides: TGTGCCAGCAGCCACCACAACCGGGTCAAGTCCTACGAGCAGTACGTC. Translating it yields CASSHHNRVKSYEQYV.

For this clonotype: This could be a read error, since a much larger clone is one nucleotide away. The chain joins TRBV10-2 to TRBJ2-1; the match to TRBD2 covers 8 bases. CDR1 is WSHSY, CDR2 SAAADI, per germline. The CDR3 is made up of 14 amino acids. V shed 5 bases and J 7 bases; nucleotides not matched to a gene: 7. CDR3 DNA sequence: TGCGCCAGCAGTTTTAGCGGGGTGGCAAATGAGCAGTTCTTC. Its protein product is CASSFSGVANEQFF.